This paragraph reports one TCR beta chain. This clone is medium-sized (0.01 to 0.1%) in its sample. The antigen it binds to is not known. There are no base qualities to consult, and no much larger clone falls within one base. Participants were included only if at least one PBMC sample before ART initiation and at least two post-ART samples were available. All participants with HIV were treated in the United States of America. Before DNA extraction, cryopreserved samples of roughly 0.9-11 million PBMC were thawed and then washed. At the time of the earliest PBMC sample for each participant with HIV, ages ranged from about 23 to 60 years. PBMC samples were contributed by each participant from 1-4 timepoints before ART initiation and 2-8 timepoints after ART initiation, with a median of 7 samples. For every participant, serial HIV viral load, CD4+ T-cell count, ART history and demographic data were obtained. Genomic DNA was extracted from unsorted PBMC with a Qiagen kit on a QIAcube, processed in batches of 12 samples.

The immunoSEQ hsTCRB v3.0 assay was used at survey level resolution to sequence the TRB variable region. TRB sequencing targeted a depth of about 40,000-50,000 T-cell genomes per sample. Pooled TRB libraries were sequenced on an Illumina MiSeq with a v3 150-cycle kit. Regarding the original processing steps: Analysis of repertoires was carried out in R inside a reproducible Nextflow workflow spanning QC, data transformation and analysis. Custom analyses were implemented in LymphoSeq2, an R package for AIRR-Seq data exploration. After excluding a few samples that yielded fewer than 5000 total TRB sequences, around 190 HIV repertoires remained for analysis. Among the approximately 180 HIV repertoires that were kept, almost 60 were collected before ART initiation and some 130 were collected after ART initiation. Repertoires were downsampled to 5000 TRB nucleotide sequences, with summary statistics averaged over 100 downsampling iterations. The analysis kept only TRB sequences whose CDR3 regions were at least seven amino acids long. A Shannon entropy-derived clonality score and the Gini coefficient were used to measure diversity. In the repertoire networks, any two of the top 5000 CDR3 amino acid sequences were linked whenever the two sequences differed by an edit distance of one. GLIPH2 predicted antigen specificity groups and MHC restriction for TRB CDR3 amino acid sequences. CDR3 amino acid sequences were matched against VDJdb and McPAS-TCR to flag known CMV, EBV, HIV or tissue antigen associations. Pre-ART, post-ART and control groups were compared with Wilcoxon signed-rank tests and Holm-Bonferroni correction. Held by TCRdb, this immuneACCESS table contains in-frame sequences only and omits some clones. Under half of the omission traces to an unresolved V gene where checked; the cause of the rest is unknown. For V, J and clone size, that table is used; D and trimming come from the DNA. A total of tens of thousands of clones appear in this sample, about 80% of them only once. The ten most abundant clones make up approximately 5.5% of the sample.

These data belong to a study of long-term antiretroviral therapy in people with HIV (dated 2022 in TCRdb). Regarding the study in general: The earliest samples were collected approximately a decade before the 2015 WHO recommendation for immediate ART, a period when ART was typically delayed until CD4 counts fell. A retrospective serial study tested whether changes in peripheral blood TRB repertoire composition and diversity were associated with ART initiation and durable HIV suppression. A total of 192 cryopreserved PBMC samples were contributed to the cohort by 30 adults with confirmed HIV infection, with samples collected serially over a mean of approximately 6 years (range 1-12). Of the 30 or so participants with HIV, roughly twelve were female. Test extractions of a monoclonal T-cell line alongside some 35 polyclonal samples showed no cross-contamination during QIAcube processing.

Here V drops 3 bases and J drops 5 bases, and the junction holds 10 bases not matched to any gene. As encoded in the germline V gene, CDR1 is LGHNA while CDR2 is YNFKEQ. The CDR3 covers 16 residues, taking in both the cysteine and the phenylalanine. The entry retains the CDR3 DNA only, 48 bases that are in frame from base 1. Study-wide findings and limitations: Expanded TRB clones identified before ART initiation dominated the repertoire across all time points, though the dominance fluctuated and decreased in many PLHIV after ART. Starting ART was linked to a significant rise in TRB diversity, yet even with long-term ART the diversity remained significantly lower than in transplant donor controls. Owing to limited PBMC availability, only the TCR beta chain was sequenced, without alpha chain pairing. The samples span the years 2004 to 2017, and the ART regimens used may be less effective than current regimens. Inferences about post-ART repertoire changes were limited because no data were available on ART adherence, viral resistance or therapy changes. CDR3 length ranges in HIV repertoires were narrower than in controls, and network structure suggested an antigen-experienced repertoire with only a slight naive shift after ART. Because cell numbers in pre-ART samples were limited, unsorted PBMC were profiled instead of sorted CD4+ and CD8+ T cells.

The sequence joins TRBV4-2 to TRBJ2-5; the junction holds 9 bases that match TRBD2. This TCR was recovered from a man aged 25-40 years with HIV. Sequenced material: unsorted PBMCs, taken 3.4 years after starting antiretroviral therapy. The nucleotide sequence is given as TGTGCCAGCAGCCACGGAGCTAGCGGGATGTCGGAGACCCAGTACTTC. Its coded protein is CASSHGASGMSETQYF.